The source of this TCR beta chain is a study of T cell responses to AZD1222 COVID-19 vaccine. Sequencing was performed with immunoSEQ multiplex PCR; in TCRdb, only in-frame clones are kept and a portion is missing. The sample holds 160,000 or so clones, 70% to 90% seen once. Study-wide findings and caveats: The study identified only five or six AZD1222 recipients as seropositive at baseline. CD4 TCRs linked to vaccination spanned spike, dominating at 160-218 and 743-854. Spike-specific TCR depth and breadth grew after two AZD1222 doses.

Second-dose recipients at about 4 or about 12 weeks were treated as one pooled group. With respect to this clone: What it binds is unknown.

Source: peripheral blood, taken 28 days after the second AZD1222 dose. The TCR was taken from an adult who received the AZD1222 COVID-19 vaccine.

The CDR3 protein is CASSEETANQPQHF. The CDR3 region has the DNA TGTGCCAGCAGTGAAGAGACAGCTAATCAGCCCCAGCATTTT. This chain uses TRBV2 with TRBJ1-5, with a possible D match to TRBD1 (5 bases). The CDR3 consists of 14 residues. Germline V gene lookup returns CDR1 SNHLY and CDR2 FYNNEI. V lost 1 base, J lost 4 bases, and 8 bases lay in between. Drawing the rest from reference TRBV2 and TRBJ1-5, the complete variable domain is EPEVTQTPSHQVTQMGQEVILRCVPISNHLYFYWYRQILGQKVEFLVSFYNNEISEKSEIFDDQFSVERPDGSNFTLKIRSTKLEDSAMYFCASSEETANQPQHFGDGTRLSIL.